This is a list of T cell receptor beta chains from one sample in a study of T cell repertoires in cytomegalovirus infection. TCRdb recomputed calls from the reads with MiXCR, one row per CDR3 protein. The table shows approximately 250,000 distinct CDR3 sequences, with 22% occurring only once. Sequencing used CD8+ T cells from PBMCs. The receptors come from a human donor in good health (CMV status not recorded). Some clones in this sample may be carry-over from other donors' samples. Each CDR3 is given with its conserved first and last residue. Fields, in order: J gene, V gene, D gene, clone size, CDR3 protein, CDR3 DNA. The D gene is left open where the match is weak. For some rows the clone size is stated as once, few or many, or as a class when expanded; others skip it.

TRBJ1-2 | TRBV7-9 | - | - | CASSPVGGGIVYGYTF | TGTGCCAGCAGCCCCGTCGGGGGTGGAATAGTCTATGGCTACACCTTC
TRBJ2-7 | TRBV20-1 | - | few | CSASVDLAGPYEQYF | TGCAGTGCTAGTGTTGACCTGGCAGGGCCCTACGAGCAGTACTTC
TRBJ2-2 | TRBV7-9 | - | - | CASSYQSGGELFF | TGTGCCAGCAGCTATCAGTCCGGCGGGGAGCTGTTTTTT
TRBJ1-2 | TRBV2 | - | - | CASLRGRDLGYGYTF | TGTGCCAGCCTGCGTGGCAGGGACCTAGGCTATGGCTACACCTTC
TRBJ2-1 | TRBV2 | - | - | CASSGGEVAPGEQFF | TGTGCCAGCAGTGGGGGTGAGGTCGCTCCTGGTGAGCAGTTCTTC
TRBJ2-3 | TRBV27 | - | - | CASSLAGGARGTQYF | TGTGCCAGCAGTTTAGCTGGGGGAGCCCGTGGTACGCAGTATTTT
TRBJ2-3 | TRBV7-9 | TRBD2 | few | CASSDVGGGVTDTQYF | TGTGCCAGCAGCGACGTCGGGGGGGGCGTCACAGATACGCAGTATTTT
TRBJ2-7 | TRBV6-5 | - | - | CASSGGTVGRYEQYF | TGTGCCAGCAGTGGCGGGACTGTAGGGCGATACGAGCAGTACTTC
TRBJ2-7 | TRBV6-5 | - | - | CASGGPGYYEQYF | TGTGCCAGCGGCGGGCCGGGATACTACGAGCAGTACTTC
TRBJ2-1 | TRBV27 | TRBD2 | few | CASSLNGYGTTYNEQFF | TGTGCCAGCAGTTTAAACGGGTACGGGACTACCTACAATGAGCAGTTCTTC
TRBJ2-5 | TRBV5-5 | TRBD2 | - | CASSLEASGGYQETQYF | TGTGCCAGCAGCTTGGAAGCTAGCGGGGGGTACCAAGAGACCCAGTACTTC
TRBJ2-7 | TRBV7-2 | - | many | CASSPIGQSSEQYF | TGTGCCAGCAGCCCAATCGGACAGTCCAGCGAGCAGTACTTC
TRBJ2-1 | TRBV4-1 | TRBD1 | - | CASSTTTGSYYNEQFF | TGCGCCAGCAGCACTACGACAGGGTCGTACTACAATGAGCAGTTCTTC
TRBJ2-1 | TRBV19 | - | few | CASTDSGANEQFF | TGTGCCAGTACGGATAGCGGAGCCAATGAGCAGTTCTTC
TRBJ2-3 | TRBV3-1 | - | few | CASSVTESRTDTQYF | TGTGCCAGCAGCGTGACAGAATCCCGCACAGATACGCAGTATTTT
TRBJ2-5 | TRBV2 | TRBD1 | - | CASSDNLGQSQETQYF | TGTGCCAGCAGCGACAACCTGGGACAGTCCCAAGAGACCCAGTACTTC
TRBJ2-5 | TRBV3-1 | TRBD2 | - | CASSQESGGQETQYF | TGTGCCAGCAGCCAAGAAAGCGGGGGCCAAGAGACCCAGTACTTC
TRBJ2-6 | TRBV2 | TRBD1 | - | CASMDRDLGRANVLTF | TGTGCCAGCATGGACAGGGACCTAGGCCGGGCCAACGTCCTGACTTTC
TRBJ2-7 | TRBV28 | TRBD1 | few | CASSPTGVEQYF | TGTGCCAGCAGCCCGACAGGGGTCGAGCAGTACTTC
TRBJ2-6 | TRBV2 | - | few | CAREISGANVLTF | TGTGCCAGGGAAATCTCTGGGGCCAACGTCCTGACTTTC
TRBJ2-7 | TRBV7-2 | - | many | CASSPYRAPDTHEQYF | TGTGCCAGCAGCCCCTACCGGGCCCCGGACACCCACGAGCAGTACTTC
TRBJ2-1 | TRBV7-8 | - | many | CASSSPGRSYNEQFF | TGTGCCAGCAGCAGTCCGGGCCGCTCCTACAATGAGCAGTTCTTC
TRBJ2-7 | TRBV6-8 | - | - | CASSYGLGPTYEQYF | TGTGCCAGCAGTTACGGCCTTGGACCAACCTACGAGCAGTACTTC
TRBJ2-3 | TRBV20-1 | - | - | CSATADYTTDTQYF | TGCAGTGCTACCGCGGACTATACCACAGATACGCAGTATTTT
TRBJ1-1 | TRBV14 | - | - | CASSQQTPMTRNTEAFF | TGTGCCAGCAGCCAACAAACCCCAATGACGAGGAACACTGAAGCTTTCTTT
TRBJ2-7 | TRBV28 | TRBD1 | - | CASGSSGDRGYYEQYF | TGTGCCAGCGGATCCTCTGGGGACAGGGGGTACTACGAGCAGTACTTC
TRBJ2-1 | TRBV2 | - | - | CASSESTYNEQFF | TGTGCCAGCAGTGAATCCACCTACAATGAGCAGTTCTTC
TRBJ2-5 | TRBV28 | - | - | CASSPLDSVEDTHYF | TGTGCCAGCAGTCCACTAGACAGCGTAGAAGATACCCATTACTTC
TRBJ2-7 | TRBV2 | - | few | CAFGPGVAYEQYF | TGTGCCTTTGGGCCGGGGGTAGCTTACGAGCAGTACTTC
TRBJ1-2 | TRBV19 | TRBD1 | few | CASSTRTGANLYGYTF | TGTGCCAGTAGTACACGGACAGGGGCCAACCTTTATGGCTACACCTTC
TRBJ2-5 | TRBV7-8 | TRBD1 | many | CASSRPQLQGEETQYF | TGTGCCAGCAGTCGACCCCAGTTACAGGGGGAGGAGACCCAGTACTTC
TRBJ2-1 | TRBV5-6 | TRBD1 | - | CASSLGGQGDHEQFF | TGTGCCAGCAGCTTGGGGGGACAGGGGGACCATGAGCAGTTCTTC